Shown below are 32 T cell receptor beta chains from a single sample sequenced in a study of T-cell reconstitution after alpha-beta-depleted transplantation in children. Preparing the TCRbeta library involved the use of unique molecular identifiers. TCRdb passed the PCR reads through MiXCR, listing each CDR3 protein once. Of fewer than 550,000 distinct CDR3 sequences listed, over 9.5% were seen once; the top ten hold 2%. The sequencing used PBMCs, collected before TCRalphabeta/CD19-depleted stem cell transplant. The receptors were gathered from a child younger than 10 with inherited bone marrow failure, due to receive a stem cell transplant.

This clonotype was found a few times. V usage is TRBV19 and J usage is TRBJ2-2; D remains ambiguous. Germline V gene sequence: CDR1 LNHDA, CDR2 SQIVND (reference sequence). The V end lost 3 bases, the J end lost 5 bases, and 4 bases lay between the germline ends. CDR3 length: 12 residues. The CDR3 loop is CASSMGTGELFF. Here the CDR3 DNA reads TGTGCCAGTAGTATGGGTACCGGGGAGCTGTTTTTT.

This clonotype was picked up many times. The rearrangement links TRBV12-3 or TRBV12-4 to TRBJ2-1; TRBD2 is a possible D gene (5 bases). V dropped 6 bases and J dropped 10 bases, with 10 bases sitting between them. The CDR3 totals 11 residues. DNA of the CDR3: TGTGCCAGCAGCCTAGCTATCGAGCAGTTCTTC. It codes for CASSLAIEQFF.

A word on this clonotype: Being one base from a much bigger clone, this may be a read error. The J gene is TRBJ1-1, the V gene TRBV4-3, with 8 bases identical to TRBD1. The CDR3 extends over 14 amino acids. The germline gives CDR1 LGHNA, CDR2 YSLEER. The CDR3 nucleotides read TGCGCCAGCAGCCAAGATCAGGGGGCCACTGACGCTTTCTTT. Translation: CASSQDQGATDAFF.

This clonotype was seen repeatedly, ten times or more. This chain links TRBV9 with TRBJ2-2, with D hard to call. Between the trimmed V and J ends, which lost 0 bases and 8 bases, there was a span of 11 bases. The CDR3 totals 14 residues. Germline V gives CDR1 SGDLS, CDR2 YYNGEE. The CDR3 coding sequence is TGTGCCAGCAGCGTAGATCTGGTGGAGGGGGAGCTGTTTTTT. This encodes CASSVDLVEGELFF.

This clonotype was detected ten times or more. This chain uses TRBV12-3 or TRBV12-4 with TRBJ1-2, with a tentative D call TRBD1 (5 bases). Trimming cost V 2 bases and J 8 bases, with 24 bases left between them. The CDR3 sequence is 17 residues long. This CDR3 reads CASSLWAAGGAAWGYTF. DNA of the CDR3: TGTGCCAGCAGTTTATGGGCGGCCGGCGGGGCCGCGTGGGGCTACACCTTC.

This clonotype was recorded at least ten times. The chain carries TRBV28 and TRBJ2-1; tentative D call: TRBD2 (5 bases). The CDR3 loop spans 16 amino acids. The ends were cut back, 4 bases at V and 4 bases at J, with 17 bases in the middle. Germline V gene lookup returns CDR1 MDHEN and CDR2 SYDVKM. The CDR3 reads CASSSRTHSIYNEQFF. DNA for the CDR3: TGTGCCAGCAGTTCCCGGACTCACTCTATATACAATGAGCAGTTCTTC.

This clonotype showed up many times. The gene calls are TRBV28 and TRBJ2-7; 11 bases agree with TRBD1. The CDR3 is made up of 15 amino acids. V trimming: 5 bases; J trimming: 2 bases; junction bases outside the gene matches: 5. Germline values: CDR1 MDHEN, CDR2 SYDVKM. The CDR3 DNA sequence: TGTGCCAGCAGTCCCGGGACAGGGGGACCCTACGAGCAGTACTTC. Its translation: CASSPGTGGPYEQYF.

The gene calls are TRBV6-1 and TRBJ2-7; D may be TRBD2 (5 bases). Trimming removed 6 bases at V and 0 bases at J, with 12 bases between. CDR3 length: 14 amino acids. The V gene's germline CDR1 is MNHNS and CDR2 SASEGT. The CDR3 DNA reads as TGTGCCAGCAGGAGGGCCTCCCCCTCCTACGAGCAGTACTTC. Encoded protein: CASRRASPSYEQYF.

This clonotype was detected ten times or more. The chain employs TRBV28 and TRBJ2-1, with 13 bases identical to TRBD2. Trimming at V came to 6 bases and at J to 4 bases, leaving 6 bases not matched to a gene. This CDR3 is 16 amino acids long. Looked up from germline, CDR1 is MDHEN and CDR2 is SYDVKM. The CDR3 loop reads CASRPGGLAGYNEQFF. The CDR3 DNA sequence: TGTGCCAGCAGACCCGGGGGACTAGCGGGATACAATGAGCAGTTCTTC.

This clonotype was detected only a few times. The chain combines TRBV6-1 with TRBJ2-7; D unclear. Trimming removed 10 bases from V and 1 base from J, with 14 bases in between. This CDR3 comprises 13 residues. CDR1 and CDR2 (germline): MNHNS, SASEGT. For the CDR3, the DNA is TGTGCCACCTCCCGGAGCAGGTCCTACGAGCAGTACTTC. It encodes CATSRSRSYEQYF.

This clonotype was detected many times. The chain joins TRBV9 to TRBJ2-7; tentative D call: TRBD2 (6 bases). In germline, CDR1 is SGDLS, CDR2 YYNGEE. V was cut by 0 bases and J by 4 bases, with 14 bases left in between. The CDR3 totals 15 residues. CDR3 loop: CASSVGGTSIYEQYF. CDR3 coding DNA: TGTGCCAGCAGCGTAGGCGGGACCAGTATTTACGAGCAGTACTTC.

This clonotype showed up many times. The rearrangement uses TRBV20-1 and TRBJ1-1; 7 bases are shared with TRBD1. CDR1 is DFQATT, CDR2 SNEGSKA, per germline (reference sequence). CDR3 length equals 14 residues. With V trimmed by 5 bases and J by 1 base, 7 bases remained unmatched. The CDR3, as DNA: TGCAGTGCTGGCCCCAGGGGGACGAACACTGAAGCTTTCTTT. This gives the protein CSAGPRGTNTEAFF.

This chain joins TRBV18 and TRBJ2-4; perhaps TRBD2 as D (6 bases). Germline V gene lookup returns CDR1 KGHSH and CDR2 LQKENI. The CDR3 contains 13 residues. The germline V and J ends were trimmed by 8 bases and 4 bases, with 12 bases remaining between them. CDR3 region: CASAGTGKNIQYF. In DNA form, the CDR3 reads TGTGCCAGCGCCGGGACTGGAAAAAACATTCAGTACTTC.

This clonotype was observed many times. The chain combines TRBV24-1 with TRBJ2-1; D is uncertain. V lost 3 bases to trimming and J lost 5 bases, with 10 bases between them. This CDR3 is built from 14 residues. CDR1 and CDR2 (germline): KGHDR, SFDVKD. CDR3 sequence: CATSDKGWNNEQFF. The CDR3 bases are TGTGCCACCAGTGATAAGGGCTGGAACAATGAGCAGTTCTTC.

This clonotype showed up many times. The J gene is TRBJ2-1, the V gene TRBV20-1, with a possible D match to TRBD2 (5 bases). V lost 6 bases and J 9 bases, leaving 12 bases between the germline ends. The CDR3 is made up of 11 amino acids. CDR1 and CDR2 from the germline V gene are DFQATT and SNEGSKA (reference sequence). The CDR3 sequence is CSAPLGGEQFF. CDR3 DNA: TGCAGTGCCCCCCTAGGAGGTGAGCAGTTCTTC.

This clonotype was seen a handful of times. The V and J genes are TRBV6-2 or TRBV6-3 and TRBJ1-6; D gene uncertain. Germline loops: CDR1 MNHEY, CDR2 SVGEGT. The germline V and J ends were trimmed by 0 bases and 8 bases, with 8 bases remaining between them. CDR3 length equals 14 residues. The CDR3 DNA reads as TGTGCCAGCAGTTACTCGATGGGCTATTCACCCCTCCACTTT. Its translation: CASSYSMGYSPLHF.

This chain links TRBV6-1 with TRBJ2-7; TRBD2 aligns across 10 bases. Germline trimming cut 5 bases from V and 3 bases from J; bases unmatched to any gene: 13. Germline V gene data show CDR1 as MNHNS and CDR2 as SASEGT. The CDR3 covers 17 residues. The CDR3 region has the DNA TGTGCCAGCAGTCGGCGACCACTAGCGGGGAAGCTCTACGAGCAGTACTTC. It codes for CASSRRPLAGKLYEQYF.

This clonotype has ten or more counts. The V and J genes are TRBV6-1 and TRBJ1-1, with a tentative D call TRBD1 (5 bases). Germline loops: CDR1 MNHNS, CDR2 SASEGT. The V end lost 8 bases, the J end lost 1 base, and 14 bases lay between the germline ends. The CDR3 consists of 14 residues. Here the CDR3 DNA reads TGTGCCAGCTGTATAAGGGGAGGGAACACTGAAGCTTTCTTT. Amino acids: CASCIRGGNTEAFF.

This clonotype was observed many times. A read error may account for a junction end that differs from germline. V is TRBV4-3 and J is TRBJ2-7; D remains unclear. Germline values: CDR1 LGHNA, CDR2 YSLEER. The CDR3 runs to 12 residues. CDR3 amino acids: CASSQDLGQPHF. DNA of the CDR3: TGCGCCAGCAGCCAAGATCTCGGGCAGCCACACTTC.

This clonotype was counted ten times or more. This chain links TRBV24-1 with TRBJ2-7, with D possibly being TRBD2 (6 bases). Germline V gene lookup returns CDR1 KGHDR and CDR2 SFDVKD. V was shortened by 3 bases and J by 0 bases, with 8 bases between the two germline ends. The CDR3 loop spans 14 amino acids. The CDR3 spells CATSDRTTSYEQYF. DNA of the CDR3: TGTGCCACCAGTGATCGGACTACCTCCTACGAGCAGTACTTC.

This clonotype was detected a few times. The chain uses TRBV18 and TRBJ2-7; TRBD1 matches 8 bases. Unmatched junction bases numbered 3, after V lost 3 bases and J lost 5 bases. Germline V CDR1 and CDR2: KGHSH, LQKENI. The CDR3 sequence is 13 residues long. CDR3 nucleotide sequence: TGTGCCAGCTCACCTCAGGACAGGGACGAGCAGTACTTC. This translates into CASSPQDRDEQYF.

As regards this clonotype: A far bigger clonotype differs at one base, so this is likely a read error. This sequence joins TRBV4-2 and TRBJ2-7; D is perhaps TRBD1 (6 bases). The CDR3 length is 12 residues. Germline V gene data show CDR1 as LGHNA and CDR2 as YNFKEQ. This chain's CDR3 is CASSPGTYEQDF. The CDR3 DNA reads TGTGCCAGCAGCCCCGGGACATACGAGCAGGACTTC.

This clonotype was recorded many times. V is TRBV19 and J is TRBJ1-1; D is unclear. CDR1 LNHDA and CDR2 SQIVND come from the germline V gene (reference sequence). The V and J ends lost 2 bases and 4 bases respectively, with 5 bases between them. The CDR3 extends over 12 amino acids. The CDR3 region is CASSIWGTEAFF. The CDR3 DNA follows: TGTGCCAGTAGTATATGGGGCACTGAAGCTTTCTTT.

The chain is built from TRBV29-1 and TRBJ2-5; D might be TRBD1 or TRBD2, each matching 6 bases. Trimming removed 3 bases at V and 1 base at J, with 21 bases between. CDR3 length: 17 amino acids. CDR1 and CDR2 (germline): SQVTM, ANQGSEA. The CDR3 sequence is CSVDILIGGFGQETQYF. The CDR3, as DNA: TGCAGCGTTGATATCCTAATAGGGGGGTTCGGCCAAGAGACCCAGTACTTC.

The chain is built from TRBV20-1 and TRBJ2-3; 8 nucleotides match TRBD2. The CDR3 contains 14 residues. Germline V gene data show CDR1 as DFQATT and CDR2 as SNEGSKA (reference sequence). Trimming at V came to 3 bases and at J to 3 bases, leaving 5 bases not matched to a gene. The CDR3 coding sequence is TGCAGTGCTAGTTCCCGGGAGGGGACAGATACGCAGTATTTT. Its protein product is CSASSREGTDTQYF.

This clonotype came up a few times. J is TRBJ2-5 and V is TRBV5-1, with D unresolved. Germline values: CDR1 SGHRS, CDR2 YFSETQ. V shed 0 bases and J shed 4 bases, with 13 bases lying between them. This CDR3 is built from 15 residues. This CDR3 reads CASSLGQLGGETQYF. CDR3 DNA: TGCGCCAGCAGCTTGGGGCAGTTGGGCGGAGAGACCCAGTACTTC.

This clonotype was counted many times. The rearrangement uses TRBV7-2 and TRBJ2-2, with no clear D. Germline V lookup: CDR1 SGHTA, CDR2 FQGNSA. V lost 1 base and J lost 2, with 5 bases in between. The CDR3 is 14 amino acids. In DNA form, the CDR3 reads TGTGCCAGCAGCTTAGTGACAAACACCGGGGAGCTGTTTTTT. It translates to CASSLVTNTGELFF.

This clonotype appeared many times. V is TRBV5-5 and J is TRBJ2-1; D gene unclear. Deletions cut 0 bases from V and 0 bases from J, with 10 bases between. The CDR3 covers 16 residues. Germline V gene data show CDR1 as SGHKS and CDR2 as YYEKEE (reference sequence). CDR3 in DNA: TGTGCCAGCAGCTTGGCAGGCCGGAGCTCCTACAATGAGCAGTTCTTC. This gives the protein CASSLAGRSSYNEQFF.

This clonotype has more than one count but fewer than ten. This sequence joins TRBV7-9 and TRBJ2-3; weak D call: TRBD2 (6 bases). The CDR3 is made up of 16 amino acids. The germline V gene encodes CDR1 SEHNR and CDR2 FQNEAQ (reference sequence). V lost 7 bases to trimming and J lost 2 bases, with 19 bases between them. The CDR3 is CASTPTGVGPTDTQYF. CDR3 in DNA: TGTGCCAGCACCCCGACGGGGGTGGGGCCCACAGATACGCAGTATTTT. Full variable domain (missing parts from reference TRBV7-9 and TRBJ2-3): DTGVSQNPRHKITKRGQNVTFRCDPISEHNRLYWYRQTLGQGPEFLTYFQNEAQLEKSRLLSDRFSAERPKGSFSTLEIQRTEQGDSAMYLCASTPTGVGPTDTQYFGPGTRLTVL.

This clonotype was recorded a few times. The J gene is TRBJ2-1, the V gene TRBV6-2 or TRBV6-3, with 9 bases lining up with TRBD2. The CDR3 contains 15 residues. The trim removed 7 bases at V and 9 bases at J, leaving 13 bases unmatched. From germline, CDR1 is MNHEY and CDR2 SVGEGT. The CDR3 sequence: CASTPFGGRASEQFF. CDR3 bases: TGTGCCAGCACCCCATTTGGCGGGAGGGCCAGTGAGCAGTTCTTC.

This clonotype was found many times. This chain uses TRBV7-9 with TRBJ2-1, with TRBD2 matching over 11 bases. This CDR3 spans 15 amino acids. Trimming removed 3 bases from V and 9 bases from J; junction bases left unmatched: 7. The germline CDR1 and CDR2 sequences are SEHNR and FQNEAQ (reference sequence). The CDR3 DNA sequence: TGTGCCAGCAGCTTCCTTAGCGGGAGGGGCGGTGAGCAGTTCTTC. Its translation: CASSFLSGRGGEQFF.

The genes are TRBV9 and TRBJ2-2; D is possibly TRBD1 or TRBD2 (5 bases each). The CDR3 is 16 amino acids. CDR1 is SGDLS and CDR2 is YYNGEE in the germline V gene. V was pared by 0 bases and J by 5 bases, with 14 bases between. The chain's CDR3 is CASSVGWGSATGELFF. The CDR3 DNA sequence: TGTGCCAGCAGCGTAGGTTGGGGGAGCGCGACCGGGGAGCTGTTTTTT.